This T cell receptor beta chain originates from a study of cytomegalovirus exposure and HLA in healthy donors (dated by TCRdb to the late 2010s). The study in broad terms: An earlier analysis of approximately 550 of the donors reported approximately 300 Gb of sequence data and 120 million or so unique TCR beta sequences from about 180 million T cells. High-throughput TCR immunosequencing, statistical association of individual TCRs with disease status, and machine learning were combined to predict cytomegalovirus infection status. Donor age, sex, ethnicity and CMV serostatus were collected together with the repertoire data. Among about 410 genotyped donors of the cohort, an average of roughly 230,000 unique TCR beta nucleotide sequences was sequenced per donor, of which about 19% were non-productive. A later genetic analysis used genome-wide SNP genotypes for about three fifths of the 666 donors, treating that subset as a discovery cohort. A later analysis re-analyzed previously published TCR beta repertoires from roughly 600 donors and added high-resolution HLA genotyping to study TCR occurrence patterns. All discovery cohort repertoires had been generated on a single sequencing platform. HLA typing covered class I and class II loci at four-digit resolution. The study aimed to test whether signatures of past pathogen exposure could be identified by cataloging public T cell receptors. About five DR-DQ haplotypes were handled as single units for association and clustering because linkage in the cohort was strong. The study profiled the T cell repertoires of 550 to 700 subjects by immunosequencing and related them to cytomegalovirus serostatus. An early release covering approximately 600 HLA-typed donors comprised about 320 gigabases of sequencing data and some 79 million unique TCR sequences. Rather than drawing on any new phenotypic data, the later analysis identified candidate immune exposures from TCR beta sequences and the way those sequences occurred across donors. Typing coverage differed by locus: A, B, C, DRB1 and DQB1 were typed in about 629-640 donors, DQA1 in around 500, DPA1 in around 610, and DPB1 in 400 to 490. An earlier analysis of around 540 of the donors applied high-throughput TCR beta sequencing to assess whether each TCR beta V gene segment acted as functional or pseudogenic. A separate validation cohort of roughly 120 different subjects was used in addition to the roughly 700-subject first cohort. Among the roughly 390 genotyped donors, around 81% belonged to the genetic ancestry cluster associated with self-reported Caucasian donors. The full study reports these points: In a later analysis, several top co-occurrence clusters were reported to appear linked to parvovirus B19, influenza, CMV and Epstein-Barr virus. Because HLA typing was unavailable for some donors at each locus, only the typed subset was used in association tests. In this cohort, only TCR beta chains were sequenced, and detectable features were limited by the absence of alpha or paired-chain data. A further reported finding was that TCR beta sequences accurately predicted the HLA-A and HLA-B alleles for most subjects in the first cohort. In a later analysis, HLA-associated TCR beta chains were found to be more clonally expanded and to have lower generation probabilities than equally common non-associated chains. Most TCR sequences were seen in very few donors, while some public TCRs were found in many individuals. A few of the identified cytomegalovirus-associated TCR beta chains were confirmed in vitro to be specific for cytomegalovirus antigens. An earlier analysis of 450 to 750 of the donors showed that most TCR beta V segments appeared in productive rearrangements either about 87% or about 30% of the time, which broadly matched IMGT annotations. Assigning TCR associations to individual alleles was difficult when HLA alleles, especially DR and DQ, strongly co-occurred. The study listed approximately 150 TCR beta chains as associated with cytomegalovirus. The presence/absence analyses assumed that sequencing depth was roughly uniform across donors, and that assumption may not be true. A later analysis found that most CMV-associated TCR beta chains appeared HLA-restricted, with HLA associations seemingly driven largely by CMV exposure. Because counts were too low, some 16 rarely observed V segments, including chromosome 9 orphons, were excluded from the earlier analysis of some 590 of the donors. Some IMGT-functional V segments, including TRBV6-2 and TRBV6-3, could not be told apart with the 87-base-pair reads, so those segments were excluded. A later analysis associated 15,000 to 20,000 TCR beta sequences with specific HLA alleles at a false discovery rate of 0.05. In both the original and validation cohorts, the classifier was reported to diagnose cytomegalovirus status with high specificity and sensitivity. A later genetic analysis associated a missense DCLRE1C variant with V-gene and J-gene trimming of TCR beta chains, and an independent cohort replicated the association. According to the authors, the approach could potentially be generalized to other disease states and immunological phenotypes. In a later analysis, the rate of TCR association differed among HLA loci, with DRB1 alleles having the most associated TCRs and HLA-C alleles having the fewest. Linkage disequilibrium might explain the correlated functional status among segregating V segments, but an unknown experimental factor could not be excluded. In a later genetic analysis, fewer N-insertions in productive TCRs were reported among donors in an Asian-associated ancestry cluster than the approximately 710-donor mean. A group of highly shared sequence variants was considered likely to be a technical artifact of the sequencing pipeline. Immune exposure information for the cohort was limited to CMV serostatus.

The CDR3 covers 14 residues, taking in both the cysteine and the phenylalanine. Just CDR3 DNA is preserved here, 42 bases in frame from base 1. The junction carries 10 bases between V and J, which are trimmed by 4 bases and 1 base respectively. CDR1 and CDR2, looked up from the germline V gene, are SGHVS and FNYEAQ. The cohort consisted of 600 to 750 healthy bone marrow donors. All cohort members were sampled while nominally healthy, although unrecorded immune exposures were likely present. The donor was CMV seronegative and was included in the group of hundreds of seronegative cohort members. Every donor gave a peripheral blood sample, and the peripheral blood mononuclear cells from that sample were used for TCR beta sequencing. Genomic DNA extraction from the blood cell samples was performed with the Qiagen DNeasy Blood Extraction Kit. Libraries were constructed by the immunoSEQ multiplex PCR assay. For the multiplex PCR, a mixture combining 60 forward primers for TCR Vbeta segments and 13 reverse primers for TCR Jbeta segments was used. A multiplex PCR assay on genomic DNA amplified the CDR3 region of rearranged TCR beta genes. The Illumina HiSeq System was used to sequence the amplified TCR beta libraries as 87-base-pair reads. In the paper's pipeline: In a later analysis, 70 million to 95 million unique TCR beta chains were counted across the 500 to 850 repertoires, and about 10 million of these chains were shared by at least two donors. To remove PCR and sequencing errors, raw reads were error-corrected and collapsed into unique sequences using a nearest-neighbor algorithm that merged closely related sequences. CDR3 sequences were aligned to IMGT reference sequences to assign V, D and J gene segments. For a sequence to be retained, a match of at least six nucleotides was required to both a V gene segment and a J gene segment. Rearrangements were classified as productive when the CDR3 lacked stop codons and remained in frame with V and J, and all other rearrangements were classified as non-productive. CDR3 was defined by IMGT convention, running from the second conserved V-encoded cysteine to the conserved J-encoded phenylalanine. In an earlier analysis of approximately 590 of the donors, sequences lacking an unambiguous match to a single V gene segment were excluded. An earlier analysis of approximately 590 of the donors called V segments functional above 56.7% productive rearrangements and segregating when the between-donor standard deviation exceeded 5%. A statistical classification framework was built for diagnosing cytomegalovirus status from the catalog of TCR beta chain sequences. A later analysis assigned V and J genes by comparing TCR nucleotide sequences with IMGT/GENE-DB human TR gene sequences. The TCRdist pipeline was used in a later analysis to assign CDR3 sequences and most-parsimonious VDJ recombination scenarios. In a later analysis, each TCR beta chain was defined by its CDR3 amino acid sequence together with its V-gene family, and reads lacking a unique V-gene family were excluded. A later analysis removed 592 highly shared, low-generation-probability nucleotide sequences to deal with suspected cross-contamination and a sequencing artifact. In a later analysis, a clonal expansion index for each public chain was calculated from normalized within-repertoire ranks of inferred template counts. Generation probabilities in a later analysis came from a VDJ recombination model fitted to out-of-frame rearrangements, and those results were checked against IGoR. In a later analysis, hypergeometric tests were used to score TCR-TCR, TCR-HLA and TCR-CMV co-occurrence, with a repertoire-size bias correction applied to TCR pairs. A later analysis estimated false discovery rates by permuting HLA or CMV assignments 20 times. In a later analysis, co-occurring TCRs were grouped with DBSCAN, and TCRdist sequence similarity was added when clustering was performed within HLA-allele-positive subsets. Repertoires with fewer than 30,000 or more than 120,000 public chains, plus five repertoires with anomalous nucleotide sharing, were excluded from co-occurrence clustering. The table was pulled from immuneACCESS by TCRdb, which kept in-frame rearrangements only. Such tables lose some clones; where checked, under half of the loss comes from unresolved V genes, and the rest has no known cause. V, J and clone size are taken as reported in that table, and D and trimming were inferred from the DNA itself. A total of about 250,000 clones appear in this sample, approximately 78% of them only once. More than 0.45% of the sample is in the top ten clones.

Comment on this clone: The clone's antigen remains unknown. Qualities for individual bases were not recorded, and no much larger clone is one base off.

The receptor was isolated from a boy between 5 and 17 years old in good health and CMV-seronegative. Source material: PBMCs. The V gene is TRBV7-6 and the J gene is TRBJ2-5, with the D gene not confidently named. The nucleotide sequence reads as follows: TGTGCCAGCAGCTGGCCACTACGCCAAGAGACCCAGTACTTC. Its translation is CASSWPLRQETQYF.